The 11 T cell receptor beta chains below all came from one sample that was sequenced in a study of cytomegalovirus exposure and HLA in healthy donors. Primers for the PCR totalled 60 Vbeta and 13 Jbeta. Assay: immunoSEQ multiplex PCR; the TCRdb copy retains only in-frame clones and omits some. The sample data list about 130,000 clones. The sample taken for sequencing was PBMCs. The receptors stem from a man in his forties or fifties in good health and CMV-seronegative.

DNA of the CDR3: TGTGCCAGCAGTCACTCAGGAGGGGGCGGGAACGAGCAGTACTTC. Protein: CASSHSGGGGNEQYF. The V and J genes are TRBV7-9 and TRBJ2-7; D possibly corresponds to TRBD1 (7 bases). The CDR3 spans 15 residues. Deletions cut 6 bases from V and 5 bases from J, with 20 bases between. CDR1 and CDR2 (germline): SEHNR, FQNEAQ (reference sequence).

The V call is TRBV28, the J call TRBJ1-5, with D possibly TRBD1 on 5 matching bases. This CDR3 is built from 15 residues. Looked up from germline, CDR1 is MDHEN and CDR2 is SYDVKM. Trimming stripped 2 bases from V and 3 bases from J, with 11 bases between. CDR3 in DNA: TGTGCCAGCAGTTTACTAAGGGGCGCCAATCAGCCCCAGCATTTT. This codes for CASSLLRGANQPQHF. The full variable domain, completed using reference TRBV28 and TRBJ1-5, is DVKVTQSSRYLVKRTGEKVFLECVQDMDHENMFWYRQDPGLGLRLIYFSYDVKMKEKGDIPEGYSVSREKKERFSLILESASTNQTSMYLCASSLLRGANQPQHFGDGTRLSIL.

CDR3 bases: TGTGCCAGCAGTTTGATCGACACTCTCTACGAGCAGTACTTC. Encoded protein: CASSLIDTLYEQYF. The rearrangement uses TRBV28 and TRBJ2-7; no reliable D call. This CDR3 is built from 14 residues. The ends were cut back, 3 bases at V and 3 bases at J, with 12 bases in the middle. Germline CDR1 is MDHEN and CDR2 is SYDVKM.

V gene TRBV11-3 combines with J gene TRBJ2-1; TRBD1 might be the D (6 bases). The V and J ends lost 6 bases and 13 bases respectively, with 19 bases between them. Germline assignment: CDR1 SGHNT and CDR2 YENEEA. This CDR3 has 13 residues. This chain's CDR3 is CASSFEPGHTQFF. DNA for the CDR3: TGTGCCAGCAGTTTCGAACCGGGACACACACAGTTCTTC.

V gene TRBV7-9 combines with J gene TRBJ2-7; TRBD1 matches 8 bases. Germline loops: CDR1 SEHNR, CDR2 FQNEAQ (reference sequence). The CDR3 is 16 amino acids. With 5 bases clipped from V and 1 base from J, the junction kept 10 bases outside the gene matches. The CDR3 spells CASSPPGTGGSYEQYF. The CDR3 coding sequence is TGTGCCAGCAGCCCCCCCGGGACAGGTGGGTCCTACGAGCAGTACTTC. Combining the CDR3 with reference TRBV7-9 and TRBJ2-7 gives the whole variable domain DTGVSQNPRHKITKRGQNVTFRCDPISEHNRLYWYRQTLGQGPEFLTYFQNEAQLEKSRLLSDRFSAERPKGSFSTLEIQRTEQGDSAMYLCASSPPGTGGSYEQYFGPGTRLTVT.

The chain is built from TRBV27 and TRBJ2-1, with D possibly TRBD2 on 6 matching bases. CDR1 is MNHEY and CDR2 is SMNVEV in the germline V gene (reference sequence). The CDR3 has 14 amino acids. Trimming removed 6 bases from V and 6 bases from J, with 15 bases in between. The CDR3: CASSLHGTSNEQFF. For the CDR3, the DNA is TGTGCCAGCAGCCTCCACGGGACTTCCAATGAGCAGTTCTTC.

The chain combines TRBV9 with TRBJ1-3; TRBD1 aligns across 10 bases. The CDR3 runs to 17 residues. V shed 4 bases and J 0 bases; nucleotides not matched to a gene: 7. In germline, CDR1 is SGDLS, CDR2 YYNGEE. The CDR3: CASSPRTGGYSGNTIYF. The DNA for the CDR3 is TGTGCCAGCAGCCCCCGGACAGGGGGGTACTCTGGAAACACCATATATTTT.

CDR3: CASSVALGGPGNTIYF. CDR3 DNA sequence: TGTGCCAGCAGCGTAGCTTTAGGAGGTCCCGGAAACACCATATATTTT. This rearrangement joins TRBV9 to TRBJ1-3, with D unclear. The CDR3 spans 16 residues. The germline V and J ends were trimmed by 0 bases and 4 bases, with 14 bases remaining between them. Germline V lookup: CDR1 SGDLS, CDR2 YYNGEE.

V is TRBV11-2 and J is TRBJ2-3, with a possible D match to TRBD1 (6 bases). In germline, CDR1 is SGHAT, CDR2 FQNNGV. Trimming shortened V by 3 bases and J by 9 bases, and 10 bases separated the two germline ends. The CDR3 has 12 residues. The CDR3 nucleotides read TGTGCCAGCAGCTTGTTACAGGGAACGCAGTATTTT. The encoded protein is CASSLLQGTQYF.

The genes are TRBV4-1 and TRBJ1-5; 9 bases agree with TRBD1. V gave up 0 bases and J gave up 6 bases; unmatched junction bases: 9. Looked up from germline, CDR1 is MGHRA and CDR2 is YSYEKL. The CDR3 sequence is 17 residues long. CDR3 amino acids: CASSQDPGQGIPQPQHF. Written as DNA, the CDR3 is TGCGCCAGCAGCCAAGATCCCGGACAGGGGATACCTCAGCCCCAGCATTTT.

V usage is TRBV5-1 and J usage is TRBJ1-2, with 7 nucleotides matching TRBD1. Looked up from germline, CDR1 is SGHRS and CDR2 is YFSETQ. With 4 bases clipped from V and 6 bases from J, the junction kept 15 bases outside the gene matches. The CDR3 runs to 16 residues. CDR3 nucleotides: TGCGCCAGCAGCCCCCCGTCGACAGGGTACTTTGATGGCTACACCTTC. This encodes CASSPPSTGYFDGYTF. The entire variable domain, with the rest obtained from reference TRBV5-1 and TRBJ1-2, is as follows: KAGVTQTPRYLIKTRGQQVTLSCSPISGHRSVSWYQQTPGQGLQFLFEYFSETQRNKGNFPGRFSGRQFSNSRSEMNVSTLELGDSALYLCASSPPSTGYFDGYTFGSGTRLTVV.